The rows below give T cell receptor beta chains drawn from one sample of a study of cytomegalovirus exposure and HLA in healthy donors. Using immunoSEQ multiplex PCR, the repertoire was profiled, and TCRdb retains in-frame clones only, with some absent. The sample consists of some 110,000 clones, 78% of them appearing once. Sequencing was carried out using PBMCs. These receptors originate from a man aged 25 to 40 in good health and CMV-seronegative. CDR3s include the opening cysteine and the closing phenylalanine or tryptophan. The D gene is left open where the match is weak. A row's size may be missing; if present it is once, few, many or a size class.

few	.	TRBJ1-2	TRBV6-1	TGTGCCAGCAGTGAGCCGGGGGGCTACACCTTC	CASSEPGGYTF
.	.	TRBJ2-3	TRBV11-3	TGTGCCAGCAGCTTAGGGGTCGCCGGAGACACAGATACGCAGTATTTT	CASSLGVAGDTDTQYF
.	TRBD2	TRBJ2-1	TRBV27	TGTGCCAGCAGTTTGTCGCGGGAGGGCAGACGGTCCTACAATGAGCAGTTCTTC	CASSLSREGRRSYNEQFF
.	.	TRBJ2-7	TRBV6-5	TGTGCCAGCAAGGGTGCGGGACAGATCTACGAGCAGTACTTC	CASKGAGQIYEQYF
.	.	TRBJ2-7	TRBV27	TGTGCCAGCAGGCTGCGGGTTGTCTCCTACGAGCAGTACTTC	CASRLRVVSYEQYF
.	.	TRBJ2-3	TRBV28	TGTGCCAGCGTCTTAGACACCGTTGGCCTCCGGGGTACAGATACGCAGTATTTT	CASVLDTVGLRGTDTQYF
.	TRBD1	TRBJ1-1	TRBV4-1	TGCGCCAGCAGCCCCGACAGGGCGAACACTGAAGCTTTCTTT	CASSPDRANTEAFF
.	.	TRBJ1-5	TRBV18	TGTGCCAGCTCACAAAATTCAAATCAGCCCCAGCATTTT	CASSQNSNQPQHF
.	.	TRBJ1-2	TRBV6-5	TGTGCCAGCAGTTCGGGAGGGGGGATCCGCTATGGCTACACCTTC	CASSSGGGIRYGYTF
once	TRBD1	TRBJ1-1	TRBV6-5	TGTGCCAGCAGCAACGACGGACAGGGATCTGAAGCTTTCTTT	CASSNDGQGSEAFF
.	.	TRBJ1-5	TRBV11-2	TGTGCCAGCAGCTTACGGAGGGATAGCAATCAGCCCCAGCATTTT	CASSLRRDSNQPQHF
.	.	TRBJ1-4	TRBV7-9	TGTGCCAGCAGCTTAGCGGAGGCTCATAATGAAAAACTGTTTTTT	CASSLAEAHNEKLFF
.	TRBD1	TRBJ1-2	TRBV29-1	TGCAGCGTGCCACAGGGGGCCTACGGCTACACCTTC	CSVPQGAYGYTF
.	.	TRBJ2-1	TRBV14	TGTGCCAGCAGCCAAGATCCTACAGACTCCTACAATGAGCAGTTCTTC	CASSQDPTDSYNEQFF
.	.	TRBJ2-1	TRBV7-9	TGTGCCAGCAGCTTGACGAGGCTAGCCCAAACCAATGAGCAGTTCTTC	CASSLTRLAQTNEQFF
.	TRBD1	TRBJ2-5	TRBV5-1	TGCGCCAGCAGCTCCCTCGGGGGACAGGGATACGAGACCCAGTACTTC	CASSSLGGQGYETQYF
.	.	TRBJ2-7	TRBV7-9	TGTGCCAGCAGCTTCCCCAGTTCCTACGAGCAGTACTTC	CASSFPSSYEQYF
once	TRBD2	TRBJ2-3	TRBV6-5	TGTGCCACCAGGGCGGGGGTGAGCACAGATACGCAGTATTTT	CATRAGVSTDTQYF
.	TRBD1	TRBJ2-7	TRBV19	TGTGCCAGTAGCCCTACAGGGGGTCCCTCGTACGAGCAGTACTTC	CASSPTGGPSYEQYF
.	.	TRBJ2-3	TRBV9	TGTGCCAGCAGCGAGCGCGCCGGGTCTAGCACAGATACGCAGTATTTT	CASSERAGSSTDTQYF
.	TRBD1	TRBJ1-2	TRBV18	TGTGCCAGCTCACCACCGGGGGCCGGGACAGGCCAAAGGAGCTTC	CASSPPGAGTGQRSF
.	TRBD1	TRBJ1-1	TRBV19	TGTGCCAGTAGTATTGGACAGGGGGTTGTCACTGAAGCTTTCTTT	CASSIGQGVVTEAFF
.	.	TRBJ1-4	TRBV28	TGTGCCAGCAGTCCCCTCCGGGGGGGATATGCAACTAATGAAAAACTGTTTTTT	CASSPLRGGYATNEKLFF
.	.	TRBJ2-7	TRBV27	TGTGCCAGCACGAGAACAGGGTGGGCCTCCGAGCAGTACTTC	CASTRTGWASEQYF
.	.	TRBJ2-7	TRBV7-9	TGTGTCGGCCTGGACAGCCCCTACGAGCAGTACTTC	CVGLDSPYEQYF
.	.	TRBJ2-7	TRBV7-2	TGTGCCAGCAGCTTAGCAATAGCTAAGACCTACGAGCAGTACTTC	CASSLAIAKTYEQYF
.	TRBD2	TRBJ2-5	TRBV2	TGTGCCAGCAGTCCACTAGCGGGGGGGCAAGAGACCCAGTACTTC	CASSPLAGGQETQYF
.	TRBD1	TRBJ1-1	TRBV6-5	TGTGCCAGCAGTTTCGAGGGGGCAACTGAAGCTTTCTTT	CASSFEGATEAFF
.	.	TRBJ2-5	TRBV19	TGTGCCAGTAGTAACAGGAGAAAAGAGACCCAGTACTTC	CASSNRRKETQYF
.	.	TRBJ1-2	TRBV7-9	TGTGCCAGCAGCAACTCGGACAGCCTCTATGGCTACACCTTC	CASSNSDSLYGYTF
.	TRBD1	TRBJ2-7	TRBV27	TGTGCCAGCAGTTCGGACAGGGTATTGCCCGACGAGCAGTACTTC	CASSSDRVLPDEQYF
few	TRBD2	TRBJ2-3	TRBV9	TGTGCCAGCAGCCCCCTAGCGGGGGGGAGCACAGATACGCAGTATTTT	CASSPLAGGSTDTQYF
.	.	TRBJ1-1	TRBV7-2	TGTGCCAGCAGCCCACGGTTATACACTGAAGCTTTCTTT	CASSPRLYTEAFF
once	.	TRBJ2-7	TRBV6-6	TGTGCCAGCACCAAGCGGGCCGATTACGAGCAGTACTTC	CASTKRADYEQYF
.	TRBD1	TRBJ1-5	TRBV19	TGTGCCAGTAGTACGTTAGGGACAGTTCAGGGCAATCAGCCCCAGCATTTT	CASSTLGTVQGNQPQHF
.	.	TRBJ2-1	TRBV6-1	TGTGCCAGCAGGGCCAACTCGGGCTCCTACAATGAGCAGTTCTTC	CASRANSGSYNEQFF
.	.	TRBJ1-3	TRBV12-5	TGTGCTAGTGGGTCAACAGAGGGAAACACCATATATTTT	CASGSTEGNTIYF
once	.	TRBJ1-5	TRBV7-4	TGTGCCAGCAGCTTAAGGGGCGACGATGGACCCCAGCATTTT	CASSLRGDDGPQHF
.	TRBD1	TRBJ1-4	TRBV6-1	TGTGCCAGCAGTGGCTCCACAGGGGTGGAAAAACTGTTTTTT	CASSGSTGVEKLFF
.	TRBD1	TRBJ1-1	TRBV7-9	TGTGCCAGCAGCTCCCTATTACAGGGGGCCCTCTTCGTGGCTTTCTTT	CASSSLLQGALFVAFF
.	TRBD2	TRBJ2-3	TRBV27	TGTGCCAGCAGTTGGGGACTAGCGGGGGCGGAGGGGACGCAGTATTTT	CASSWGLAGAEGTQYF
.	TRBD2	TRBJ2-7	TRBV28	TGTGCCAGCCGTAGCGGGAGGGCCTACGAGCAGTACTTC	CASRSGRAYEQYF
few	TRBD1	TRBJ1-2	TRBV5-1	TGCGCCAGCAGCTCCACAGGGGTAGGTGGTGGCTACACCTTC	CASSSTGVGGGYTF
.	.	TRBJ1-4	TRBV19	TGTGCCAGTACAGGGGCGCGCTTACTGTTTTTT	CASTGARLLFF